The 8 T cell receptor beta chains listed next were all sequenced from one sample in a study of T cell responses to AZD1222 COVID-19 vaccine. Clones were sequenced by immunoSEQ multiplex PCR, and TCRdb holds only the in-frame ones, with some missing. The top ten clones hold less than 0.65% of a sample with 250,000 to 300,000 clones, about 94% of them seen once. Source: peripheral blood, taken 28 days after the second AZD1222 dose. The receptors stem from an adult who received the AZD1222 COVID-19 vaccine.

This clone has a single count. The V gene is TRBV6-2 or TRBV6-3, the J gene TRBJ2-7, with D possibly being TRBD1 or TRBD2 (5 bases each). Deletions cut 0 bases from V and 3 bases from J, with 18 bases between. This CDR3 comprises 17 residues. Germline CDR1 reads MNHEY; CDR2 reads SVGEGT. The CDR3: CASSYSAGTPLLYEQYF. The CDR3, as DNA: TGTGCCAGCAGTTACTCCGCCGGGACCCCGCTCCTCTACGAGCAGTACTTC.

This sequence joins TRBV2 and TRBJ2-1; D may correspond to TRBD1 or TRBD2 (5 bases each). The CDR3 runs to 13 residues. V was clipped by 8 bases and J by 6 bases, with 14 bases between them. Germline CDR1 is SNHLY and CDR2 is FYNNEI. The CDR3 reads CASETRGVNEQFF. The CDR3 nucleotides are TGTGCCAGCGAGACCCGAGGGGTCAATGAGCAGTTCTTC.

This clone came up once. In nucleotides, the CDR3 is TGTGCCAGCAGCTTAAGGGAGACTAATGAAAAACTGTTTTTT. This gives the protein CASSLRETNEKLFF. The J gene is TRBJ1-4, the V gene TRBV5-6, with no clear D. Germline V gene lookup returns CDR1 SGHDT and CDR2 YYEEEE. The CDR3 runs to 14 residues. Trimming took off 2 bases at V and 2 bases at J, with 7 bases between the two ends.

The rearrangement links TRBV7-9 to TRBJ2-7; D gene uncertain. This CDR3 has 14 residues. Germline CDR1 and CDR2: SEHNR and FQNEAQ (reference sequence). Trimming took 5 bases from V and 0 from J, leaving 11 bases between them. DNA for the CDR3: TGTGCCAGCAGCCACTTCGATAGCTCCTACGAGCAGTACTTC. Protein sequence: CASSHFDSSYEQYF.

J is TRBJ2-7 and V is TRBV2; 9 nucleotides agree with TRBD1. CDR3 length: 14 residues. The trim removed 6 bases at V and 0 bases at J, leaving 3 bases unmatched. The germline CDR1 and CDR2 sequences are SNHLY and FYNNEI. In nucleotides, the CDR3 is TGTGCCAGCAGGGGGACAGGGAGCTCCTACGAGCAGTACTTC. It yields the protein CASRGTGSSYEQYF.

This clone came up once. The chain is built from TRBV2 and TRBJ1-5, with D unresolved. From germline, CDR1 is SNHLY and CDR2 FYNNEI. This CDR3 spans 12 amino acids. V was pared by 5 bases and J by 5 bases, with 7 bases between. The CDR3 sequence: CASSLTYQPQHF. DNA for the CDR3: TGTGCCAGCAGTCTCACATATCAGCCCCAGCATTTT.

This chain uses TRBV7-9 with TRBJ2-7, with D unclear. V was shortened by 6 bases and J by 2 bases, with 8 bases between the two germline ends. CDR1 SEHNR and CDR2 FQNEAQ come from the germline V gene (reference sequence). The CDR3 spans 12 residues. The CDR3 DNA reads as TGTGCCAGCAGATCAACCGCCTACGAGCAGTACTTC. Translating it yields CASRSTAYEQYF.

The chain is built from TRBV9 and TRBJ1-1; D is perhaps TRBD1 (5 bases). CDR1 is SGDLS, CDR2 YYNGEE, per germline. The CDR3 spans 15 residues. V was pared by 0 bases and J by 4 bases, with 13 bases between. The DNA for the CDR3 is TGTGCCAGCAGCGTAGGATCGGGGCCGAGCACTGAAGCTTTCTTT. It specifies CASSVGSGPSTEAFF.